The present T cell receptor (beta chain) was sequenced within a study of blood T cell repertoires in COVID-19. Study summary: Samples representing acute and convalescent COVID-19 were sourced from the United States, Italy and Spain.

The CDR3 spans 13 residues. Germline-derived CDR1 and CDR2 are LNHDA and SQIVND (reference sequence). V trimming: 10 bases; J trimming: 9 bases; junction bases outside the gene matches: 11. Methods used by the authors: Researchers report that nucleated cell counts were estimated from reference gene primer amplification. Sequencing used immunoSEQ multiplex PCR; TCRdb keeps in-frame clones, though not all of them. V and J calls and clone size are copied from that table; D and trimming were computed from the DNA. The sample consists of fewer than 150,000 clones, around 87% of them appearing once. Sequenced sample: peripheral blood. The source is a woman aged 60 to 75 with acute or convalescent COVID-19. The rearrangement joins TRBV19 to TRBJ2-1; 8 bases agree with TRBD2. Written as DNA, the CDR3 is TGTGCCACAGTCCCCCGGGAGGGAGGTGAGCAGTTCTTC. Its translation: CATVPREGGEQFF.